The next 29 T cell receptor beta chains were all read from a single sample in a study of OX40 agonist ivuxolimab in advanced cancers. This table comes from immunoSEQ multiplex PCR, and its TCRdb copy is limited to in-frame clones, with some not included. The sample lists fewer than 75,000 clones, 80% occurring once. The sequenced sample was CD4+ or CD8+ T cells sorted from blood, obtained in a trial of the OX40 agonist ivuxolimab. The receptors derive from an adult with an advanced solid tumor such as melanoma, head and neck, liver or kidney cancer.

V is TRBV5-4 and J is TRBJ1-1; tentatively, D is TRBD1 (5 bases). Germline V gene data show CDR1 as SGHNT and CDR2 as YYREEE (reference sequence). Trimming stripped 4 bases from V and 0 bases from J, with 13 bases between. The CDR3 spans 15 residues. The CDR3: CASSHTDTLNTEAFF. The CDR3 nucleotides read TGTGCCAGCAGCCATACGGACACCTTGAACACTGAAGCTTTCTTT.

The J gene is TRBJ1-2, the V gene TRBV6-1, with TRBD1 matching 7 bases. The CDR3 length is 14 residues. Germline V gives CDR1 MNHNS, CDR2 SASEGT. Germline trimming cut 7 bases from V and 8 bases from J; bases unmatched to any gene: 13. The CDR3 region is CASKRDRELRGYTF. CDR3 DNA sequence: TGTGCCAGCAAACGCGACAGGGAGTTGCGAGGCTACACCTTC.

A single count supports this clone. The V call is TRBV27, the J call TRBJ2-7; a possible D gene is TRBD2 (6 bases). V shed 5 bases and J shed 5 bases, with 13 bases lying between them. The germline V gene encodes CDR1 MNHEY and CDR2 SMNVEV (reference sequence). The CDR3 covers 13 residues. The CDR3 sequence: CASSPRRGNEQYF. CDR3 nucleotide sequence: TGTGCCAGCAGTCCCCGGAGGGGTAACGAGCAGTACTTC.

This chain joins TRBV28 and TRBJ2-7, with 10 nucleotides matching TRBD2. V shed 7 bases, J shed 2 bases, and the junction held 8 bases outside the gene matches. Germline V gene sequence: CDR1 MDHEN, CDR2 SYDVKM. The CDR3 has 15 amino acids. CDR3 residues: CASTPPLAGAYEQYF. CDR3 sequence (DNA): TGTGCCAGCACCCCCCCCCTAGCGGGAGCCTACGAGCAGTACTTC.

The rearrangement uses TRBV7-6 and TRBJ2-7; TRBD2 might be the D (5 bases). V was trimmed by 0 bases and J by 0 bases, leaving 12 bases between them. The germline V gene has CDR1 SGHVS and CDR2 FNYEAQ. This CDR3 has 16 residues. CDR3 DNA sequence: TGTGCCAGCAGCTTAGCAAGCGGATCCAACTCCTACGAGCAGTACTTC. It translates to CASSLASGSNSYEQYF.

This clone was seen only once. The CDR3 spells CASSYSGLSAEQYF. The CDR3 nucleotides are TGTGCCAGCAGCTATAGCGGGCTTTCTGCCGAGCAGTACTTC. The J gene is TRBJ2-7, the V gene TRBV7-3, with 7 nucleotides matching TRBD2. The CDR3 length is 14 residues. The germline V gene has CDR1 SGHTA and CDR2 FQGTGA. V lost 4 bases and J lost 6; bases outside the gene matches: 9.

This clone was observed a single time. The V gene is TRBV7-2, the J gene TRBJ2-7, with TRBD1 as a possible D gene (6 bases). Per the germline V gene, CDR1 is SGHTA and CDR2 is FQGNSA. This CDR3 has 15 residues. Trimming cost V 3 bases and J 2 bases, with 14 bases left between them. CDR3 sequence reads: CASSLRPGTTYEQYF. The DNA of the CDR3 is TGTGCCAGCAGCTTGAGGCCTGGGACAACCTACGAGCAGTACTTC.

The CDR3 spells CASSAKRASGLLTDTQYF. The CDR3 DNA reads as TGTGCCAGCAGCGCAAAGCGGGCTAGCGGGCTACTCACAGATACGCAGTATTTT. The chain couples TRBV11-2 to TRBJ2-3; 8 positions agree with TRBD2. Germline V gene lookup returns CDR1 SGHAT and CDR2 FQNNGV. The CDR3 has 18 amino acids. V was clipped by 5 bases and J by 2 bases; unmatched bases: 15. Full variable domain (outside the CDR3, taken from reference TRBV11-2 and TRBJ2-3): EAGVAQSPRYKIIEKRQSVAFWCNPISGHATLYWYQQILGQGPKLLIQFQNNGVVDDSQLPKDRFSAERLKGVDSTLKIQPAKLEDSAVYLCASSAKRASGLLTDTQYFGPGTRLTVL.

The V gene is TRBV7-2, the J gene TRBJ2-1; 9 nucleotides line up with TRBD2. The CDR3 totals 16 residues. Germline-derived CDR1 and CDR2 are SGHTA and FQGNSA. With V trimmed by 2 bases and J by 0 bases, 2 bases remained unmatched. The CDR3 nucleotides are TGTGCCAGCAGCTTACATAGCGGGAGCTCCTACAATGAGCAGTTCTTC. The encoded protein is CASSLHSGSSYNEQFF. The full variable domain, in which reference TRBV7-2 and TRBJ2-1 provide the parts outside the CDR3, is GAGVSQSPSNKVTEKGKDVELRCDPISGHTALYWYRQSLGQGLEFLIYFQGNSAPDKSGLPSDRFSAERTGGSVSTLTIQRTQQEDSAVYLCASSLHSGSSYNEQFFGPGTRLTVL.

The CDR3 bases are TGTGCCAGCTACCCTTACGGCAGGGAAGCTTTCTTT. Translated: CASYPYGREAFF. This chain connects TRBV27 to TRBJ1-1; D call uncertain. Germline loops: CDR1 MNHEY, CDR2 SMNVEV (reference sequence). The CDR3 spans 12 residues. V lost 8 bases and J 8 bases, leaving 15 bases between the germline ends.

The chain carries TRBV5-1 and TRBJ1-2; D remains ambiguous. Germline-derived CDR1 and CDR2 are SGHRS and YFSETQ. The ends were cut back, 3 bases at V and 1 base at J, with 7 bases in the middle. The CDR3 extends over 13 amino acids. In DNA form, the CDR3 reads TGCGCCAGCAGCTCGGCGGGTAACTATGGCTACACCTTC. Translated, it gives CASSSAGNYGYTF.

This clone occurred once. The V call is TRBV2, the J call TRBJ2-2; no clear D. The CDR3 has 13 amino acids. Germline CDR1 reads SNHLY; CDR2 reads FYNNEI. V was shortened by 3 bases and J by 4 bases, with 6 bases between the two germline ends. The CDR3 DNA follows: TGTGCCAGCAGTGACTCTTCCACCGGGGAGCTGTTTTTT. This sequence encodes CASSDSSTGELFF.

This chain uses TRBV12-5 with TRBJ2-5; unclear D gene. V was cut by 4 bases and J by 3 bases, with 15 bases left in between. Germline assignment: CDR1 LGHNT and CDR2 FRNRAP. The CDR3 consists of 15 residues. CDR3 in DNA: TGTGCTAGTGGTTCCGTTGGGGTGGGGAAAGAGACCCAGTACTTC. Translated, it gives CASGSVGVGKETQYF.

CDR3 coding DNA: TGTGCCAGCAGCCCGGGTCCATTAAACTATGGCTACACCTTC. Translated: CASSPGPLNYGYTF. This chain uses TRBV7-2 with TRBJ1-2; D is unresolved. Looked up from germline, CDR1 is SGHTA and CDR2 is FQGNSA. V was shortened by 5 bases and J by 2 bases, with 12 bases between the two germline ends. This CDR3 spans 14 amino acids.

This chain joins TRBV2 and TRBJ2-2; 10 bases are shared with TRBD2. The CDR3 runs 14 residues. Germline assignment: CDR1 SNHLY and CDR2 FYNNEI. The V and J ends lost 7 bases and 4 bases, in that order; junction bases with no gene match: 3. The CDR3: CASKSGRATGELFF. CDR3 coding DNA: TGTGCCAGCAAAAGCGGGAGGGCCACCGGGGAGCTGTTTTTT.

This rearrangement joins TRBV6-6 to TRBJ2-7; 8 bases map to TRBD1. The trim removed 5 bases at V and 7 bases at J, leaving 10 bases unmatched. The CDR3 extends over 14 amino acids. The germline CDR1 and CDR2 sequences are MNHNY and SVGAGI (reference sequence). This CDR3 is CASSTYNDRGEQYV. The CDR3 DNA follows: TGTGCCAGCAGTACATACAATGACAGGGGAGAGCAGTACGTC.

The rearrangement links TRBV5-1 to TRBJ2-3; D remains ambiguous. Deletions cut 3 bases from V and 4 bases from J, with 9 bases between. Germline V CDR1 and CDR2: SGHRS, YFSETQ. The CDR3 length is 13 residues. In DNA, the CDR3 is TGCGCCAGCAGCTCGAACCAGGCAGATACGCAGTATTTT. It is translated as CASSSNQADTQYF.

The chain carries TRBV6-1 and TRBJ2-1; TRBD1 is a possible D gene (6 bases). Trimming took 1 base from V and 2 from J, leaving 9 bases between them. Germline V gene sequence: CDR1 MNHNS, CDR2 SASEGT. CDR3 length: 15 amino acids. CDR3 amino acids: CASSEEWGPYNEQFF. Written as DNA, the CDR3 is TGTGCCAGCAGTGAAGAATGGGGGCCCTACAATGAGCAGTTCTTC.

The chain is built from TRBV5-1 and TRBJ2-5; D is possibly TRBD1 (5 bases). CDR1 is SGHRS and CDR2 is YFSETQ in the germline V gene. The length of the CDR3 is 14 residues. V was cut by 0 bases and J by 5 bases, with 11 bases left in between. The CDR3 loop is CASSLERGAETQYF. CDR3 sequence (DNA): TGCGCCAGCAGCTTGGAAAGGGGCGCTGAGACCCAGTACTTC.

The chain couples TRBV5-1 to TRBJ2-7, with D possibly TRBD1 on 5 matching bases. Germline values: CDR1 SGHRS, CDR2 YFSETQ. Trimming cost V 4 bases and J 5 bases, with 13 bases left between them. The CDR3 consists of 13 residues. The CDR3 region has the DNA TGCGCCAGCAGCCGTCAGGGTGCCAACGAGCAGTACTTC. Translation: CASSRQGANEQYF.

This chain uses TRBV7-8 with TRBJ2-6, with TRBD1 identical over 7 bases. The J segment lost 2 bases and the V segment lost 4 bases, leaving 2 bases of the junction unmatched. The germline CDR1 and CDR2 sequences are SGHVS and FQNEAQ. The CDR3 has 15 amino acids. The CDR3 DNA reads as TGTGCCAGCAGCTCCACAGGGGCTGGGGCCAACGTCCTGACTTTC. Protein product: CASSSTGAGANVLTF.

V gene TRBV19 combines with J gene TRBJ1-2, with D perhaps TRBD1 (5 bases). CDR1 is LNHDA, CDR2 SQIVND, per germline (reference sequence). Trimming took off 2 bases at V and 5 bases at J, with 18 bases between the two ends. The CDR3 has 16 residues. The CDR3 DNA follows: TGTGCCAGTAGTATAAGTGGGGCGGCGGACCGATATGGCTACACCTTC. Its translation is CASSISGAADRYGYTF. Drawing the rest from reference TRBV19 and TRBJ1-2, the complete variable domain is DGGITQSPKYLFRKEGQNVTLSCEQNLNHDAMYWYRQDPGQGLRLIYYSQIVNDFQKGDIAEGYSVSREKKESFPLTVTSAQKNPTAFYLCASSISGAADRYGYTFGSGTRLTVV.

This clone appeared many times. V gene TRBV7-9 combines with J gene TRBJ1-2, with D possibly TRBD1 on 6 matching bases. The germline V gene encodes CDR1 SEHNR and CDR2 FQNEAQ (reference sequence). This CDR3 contains 13 residues. With 6 bases removed from V and 2 bases from J, the gap between germline ends came to 10 bases. The CDR3 here is CASRQGSNYGYTF. The CDR3 region has the DNA TGTGCCAGCAGACAGGGATCGAACTATGGCTACACCTTC.

V and J are TRBV28 and TRBJ1-2, with D possibly matching TRBD1 (6 bases). CDR1 and CDR2 (germline): MDHEN, SYDVKM. This CDR3 has 15 residues. V lost 8 bases and J 4 bases, leaving 20 bases between the germline ends. This chain's CDR3 is CASEFGGQPSYGYTF. CDR3 in DNA: TGTGCCAGCGAGTTCGGCGGACAGCCCTCCTATGGCTACACCTTC.

The chain combines TRBV20-1 with TRBJ1-1; D is uncertain. Looked up from germline, CDR1 is DFQATT and CDR2 is SNEGSKA (reference sequence). CDR3 length equals 10 residues. Trimming cost V 3 bases and J 1 base, with 0 bases left between them. The CDR3 is CSARNTEAFF. In DNA, the CDR3 is TGCAGTGCTAGGAACACTGAAGCTTTCTTT.

The gene calls are TRBV27 and TRBJ2-3; D is possibly TRBD2 (6 bases). Germline lookup yields CDR1 MNHEY and CDR2 SMNVEV (reference sequence). With 6 bases removed from V and 0 bases from J, the gap between germline ends came to 22 bases. The CDR3 runs to 18 residues. Here the CDR3 DNA reads TGTGCCAGCAGCCCCCCGGGGGTGGGGGTATCTAGCACAGATACGCAGTATTTT. It translates to CASSPPGVGVSSTDTQYF.

The gene calls are TRBV6-1 and TRBJ2-5; tentative D call: TRBD1 (5 bases). This CDR3 comprises 15 residues. CDR1 is MNHNS and CDR2 is SASEGT in the germline V gene. Trimming removed 2 bases from V and 4 bases from J, with 14 bases in between. This CDR3 is CASSEYMTVSETQYF. The CDR3 region has the DNA TGTGCCAGCAGTGAATATATGACAGTGTCAGAGACCCAGTACTTC.

The chain joins TRBV27 to TRBJ1-2; unclear D gene. Per the germline V gene, CDR1 is MNHEY and CDR2 is SMNVEV (reference sequence). V was clipped by 4 bases and J by 4 bases, with 10 bases between them. This CDR3 is 13 amino acids long. The CDR3 loop reads CASSSATFYGYTF. In DNA form, the CDR3 reads TGTGCCAGCAGTTCCGCGACCTTCTATGGCTACACCTTC.

This clone is a singleton in its sample. The chain recombines TRBV4-3 with TRBJ1-4, with D perhaps TRBD1 (5 bases). The CDR3 consists of 15 residues. Trimming pared 4 bases from V and 7 bases from J, leaving 16 bases between. The germline V gene has CDR1 LGHNA and CDR2 YSLEER. In nucleotides, the CDR3 is TGCGCCAGCAGCCCGGCCGGGACTTGGGGTGAAAAACTGTTTTTT. Amino acids: CASSPAGTWGEKLFF.